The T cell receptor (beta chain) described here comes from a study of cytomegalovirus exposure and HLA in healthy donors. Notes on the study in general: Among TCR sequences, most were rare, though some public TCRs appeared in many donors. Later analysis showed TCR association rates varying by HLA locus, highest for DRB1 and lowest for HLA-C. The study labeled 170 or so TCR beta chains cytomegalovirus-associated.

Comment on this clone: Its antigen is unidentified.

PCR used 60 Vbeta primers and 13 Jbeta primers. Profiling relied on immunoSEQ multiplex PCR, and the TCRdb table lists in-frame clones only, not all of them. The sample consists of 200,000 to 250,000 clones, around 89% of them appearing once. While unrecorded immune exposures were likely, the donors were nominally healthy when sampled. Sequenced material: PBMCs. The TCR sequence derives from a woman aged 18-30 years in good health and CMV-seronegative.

CDR3 region: CASSRAMDTEAFF. The CDR3 DNA reads TGTGCCAGCAGCCGGGCCATGGACACTGAAGCTTTCTTT. V is TRBV14 and J is TRBJ1-1; no clear D gene. V was clipped by 4 bases and J by 3 bases, with 9 bases between them. The V gene's germline CDR1 is SGHDN and CDR2 FVKESK. The CDR3 spans 13 residues.